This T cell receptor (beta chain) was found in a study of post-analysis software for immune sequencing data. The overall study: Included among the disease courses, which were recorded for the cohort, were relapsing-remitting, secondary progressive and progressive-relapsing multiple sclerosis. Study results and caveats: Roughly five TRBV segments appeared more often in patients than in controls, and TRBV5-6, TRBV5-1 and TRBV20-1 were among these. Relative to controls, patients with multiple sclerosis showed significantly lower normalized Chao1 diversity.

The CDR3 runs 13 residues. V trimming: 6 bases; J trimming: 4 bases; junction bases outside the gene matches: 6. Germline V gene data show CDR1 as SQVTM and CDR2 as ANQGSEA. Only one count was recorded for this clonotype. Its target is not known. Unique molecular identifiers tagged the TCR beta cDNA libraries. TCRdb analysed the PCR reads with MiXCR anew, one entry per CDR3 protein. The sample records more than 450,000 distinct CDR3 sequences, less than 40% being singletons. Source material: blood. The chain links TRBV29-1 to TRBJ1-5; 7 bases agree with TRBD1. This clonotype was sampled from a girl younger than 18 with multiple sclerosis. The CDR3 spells CSVRTGPNQPQHF. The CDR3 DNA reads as TGCAGCGTCAGGACAGGCCCAAATCAGCCCCAGCATTTT.